This TCR beta chain stems from a study of cytomegalovirus exposure and HLA in healthy donors. Whole-study results and caveats: What was likely a sequencing artifact was a cluster of highly shared sequence variants. Accurate predictions that matched the HLA-A and HLA-B alleles of most subjects were reportedly made from TCR beta sequences. In an earlier analysis, in about 530 donors, most V segments appeared productive either ~87% or ~30% of the time.

This CDR3 comprises 13 residues. The germline gives CDR1 LNHNV, CDR2 YYDKDF (reference sequence). V lost 5 bases and J 0 bases, leaving 5 bases between the germline ends. 60 Vbeta and 13 Jbeta primers were used in PCR. Some clones are missing from TCRdb's copy, which holds only in-frame ones; the method was immunoSEQ multiplex PCR. The sample yields 120,000 to 150,000 clones, 60% to 80% seen once. As to this clone: Its antigen is as yet unknown.

This TCR was recovered from a female donor in good health and CMV-seronegative. V and J are TRBV15 and TRBJ1-5; D ambiguous. What was sequenced was PBMCs. DNA for the CDR3: TGTGCCACCAGCTTTTATAGCAATCAGCCCCAGCATTTT. Translation: CATSFYSNQPQHF.